The clone carrying this T cell receptor (beta chain) was picked up one time. Its target is not known. This sample is part of a study of shared clonotypes between healthy human individuals. About the study: Aged between 18 and 49, the donors were a couple of women and three men.

Study-level findings and limits: With a handful of donors compared, around 5.4% of naive CD4 clonotypes were shared.

TCRdb's table, derived via immunoSEQ multiplex PCR, lists solely in-frame clones and lacks some. The data contain a few million clones, just over 90% of them singletons. V gave up 1 base and J gave up 8 bases, with 17 bases separating them. Germline V CDR1 and CDR2: LGHNA, YNFKEQ. There are 16 residues in the CDR3. The chain links TRBV4-2 to TRBJ1-4; D not resolved. Input material: naive CD4+ T cells sorted from blood. Subset in this sample: CD45RA+ positively selected. The clonotype originates from a man aged 18 to 30 in good health. The CDR3 spells CASSQVSVGVLEKLFF. The CDR3 nucleotides are TGTGCCAGCAGCCAAGTAAGCGTAGGTGTACTGGAAAAACTGTTTTTT.